A single T cell receptor (beta chain) is shown here with its context. This CDR3 is built from 13 residues. V was cut by 5 bases and J by 5 bases, with 10 bases left in between. From germline, CDR1 is MNHEY and CDR2 SMNVEV (reference sequence). The data are from a study of control samples from healthy donors and cancer patients. Repertoires were generated with immunoSEQ multiplex PCR, while TCRdb's copy carries only in-frame clones and drops some. The sample lists around 94,000 clones, approximately 90% seen once, with 3% to 4.5% in the top ten. The chain joins TRBV27 to TRBJ1-5; D unclear. This clonotype was obtained from a woman under 30 in good health. Sequencing was carried out using blood. CDR3: CASSPSVYQPQHF. CDR3 bases: TGTGCCAGCAGTCCGTCGGTCTATCAGCCCCAGCATTTT.